The 23 T cell receptor beta chains given below trace back to one sample, sequenced in a study of blood T cell repertoires in COVID-19. The repertoire was sequenced with immunoSEQ multiplex PCR; TCRdb's copy has only in-frame clones and lacks some. The sample contains around 40,000 clones, roughly 90% of which appear only once. The sample taken for sequencing was peripheral blood. These receptors all stem from a human donor in a cohort sampled during active COVID-19.

CDR3 sequence: CASSLGQGASRYF. The CDR3, as DNA: TGTGCCAGCAGCCTGGGACAGGGGGCAAGTAGGTACTTC. The chain joins TRBV7-9 to TRBJ2-7; 12 bases line up with TRBD1. Germline assignment: CDR1 SEHNR and CDR2 FQNEAQ (reference sequence). After removal of 5 bases from V and 12 bases from J, the junction contained 8 bases not matched to a gene. The length of the CDR3 is 13 residues.

This rearrangement joins TRBV5-1 to TRBJ1-1, with 10 bases that match TRBD1. The CDR3 contains 15 residues. Trimming removed 4 bases from V and 6 bases from J; junction bases left unmatched: 9. Germline loops: CDR1 SGHRS, CDR2 YFSETQ. In DNA, the CDR3 is TGCGCCAGCAGCACCCGACAGGGGGCAGGCGCTGAAGCTTTCTTT. It encodes CASSTRQGAGAEAFF.

The rearrangement joins TRBV9 to TRBJ2-3; a possible D gene is TRBD2 (7 bases). The CDR3 is made up of 15 amino acids. The V gene's germline CDR1 is SGDLS and CDR2 YYNGEE. Trimming took off 4 bases at V and 4 bases at J, with 16 bases between the two ends. CDR3 protein: CASSRGGGLADTQYF. In DNA form, the CDR3 reads TGTGCCAGCAGCCGAGGGGGAGGGCTCGCAGATACGCAGTATTTT.

The chain couples TRBV7-9 to TRBJ2-5; TRBD1 aligns across 7 bases. With 7 bases clipped from V and 9 bases from J, the junction kept 14 bases outside the gene matches. The CDR3 runs 14 residues. The germline V gene has CDR1 SEHNR and CDR2 FQNEAQ (reference sequence). The CDR3 loop reads CASTLGTADGPQYF. The DNA of the CDR3 is TGTGCCAGCACCCTAGGGACAGCCGATGGTCCCCAGTACTTC.

The rearrangement joins TRBV10-1 to TRBJ1-6; D ambiguous. The CDR3 spans 14 residues. CDR1 and CDR2 from the germline V gene are WNHNN and SYGVQD (reference sequence). Trimming shortened V by 4 bases and J by 9 bases, and 13 bases separated the two germline ends. Written as DNA, the CDR3 is TGCGCCAGCAGTGCGTCCGGGATTGCTTCACCCCTCCACTTT. Amino acid sequence: CASSASGIASPLHF.

The chain couples TRBV28 to TRBJ1-2; D gene ambiguous. V was pared by 6 bases and J by 2 bases, with 19 bases between. From germline, CDR1 is MDHEN and CDR2 SYDVKM. The CDR3 extends over 16 amino acids. This CDR3 reads CASSPPRQLANYGYTF. CDR3 DNA sequence: TGTGCCAGCAGCCCTCCTAGACAATTAGCGAACTATGGCTACACCTTC.

The chain's CDR3 is CASSIFMASGSPHEQFF. CDR3 bases: TGTGCCAGTAGTATCTTTATGGCTAGCGGTTCCCCACATGAGCAGTTCTTC. This sequence joins TRBV19 and TRBJ2-1; TRBD2 matches at 7 bases. Losses at the gene ends were 3 bases for V and 8 bases for J; bases not matched to a gene: 16. CDR3 length equals 17 residues. Germline CDR1 reads LNHDA; CDR2 reads SQIVND (reference sequence).

V and J are TRBV7-9 and TRBJ1-3; D may be TRBD1 (5 bases). V lost 5 bases and J lost 4, with 6 bases in between. This CDR3 region has 12 residues. Germline assignment: CDR1 SEHNR and CDR2 FQNEAQ (reference sequence). CDR3 in amino acids: CASSHRGNTIYF. Written as DNA, the CDR3 is TGTGCCAGCAGCCACAGGGGAAACACCATATATTTT.

This sequence joins TRBV27 and TRBJ2-5; 8 bases align to TRBD1. The CDR3 has 14 amino acids. The germline V gene encodes CDR1 MNHEY and CDR2 SMNVEV (reference sequence). V shed 7 bases and J 7 bases; nucleotides not matched to a gene: 11. The CDR3 nucleotides are TGTGCCAGCAAGCAGGGGGCGGGACGGGGGACCCAGTACTTC. Its translation is CASKQGAGRGTQYF.

About this clone: This same CDR3 is encoded by further DNA sequences in the sample. V and J are TRBV5-1 and TRBJ2-1, with D maybe TRBD2 (5 bases). Looked up from germline, CDR1 is SGHRS and CDR2 is YFSETQ. Trimming cost V 0 bases and J 0 bases, with 7 bases left between them. This CDR3 has 15 residues. The CDR3 nucleotides are TGCGCCAGCAGCTTGGGTGGGAGCTCCTACAATGAGCAGTTCTTC. Its translation: CASSLGGSSYNEQFF.

V gene TRBV11-1 combines with J gene TRBJ1-1; D gene ambiguous. V lost 2 bases and J lost 1, with 8 bases in between. Germline V lookup: CDR1 SGHAT, CDR2 FQDESV (reference sequence). The CDR3 is 14 amino acids. CDR3 in DNA: TGTGCCAGCAGCTTAAAGTGGCAGAACACTGAAGCTTTCTTT. Translated: CASSLKWQNTEAFF.

The chain is built from TRBV30 and TRBJ2-2, with 8 bases identical to TRBD2. This CDR3 is 16 amino acids long. V lost 1 base to trimming and J lost 1 base; unmatched junction nucleotides: 5. Germline CDR1 reads GTSNPN; CDR2 reads SVGIG (reference sequence). The CDR3 reads CAWSEVAGGNTGELFF. CDR3 in DNA: TGTGCCTGGAGTGAAGTCGCGGGGGGGAACACCGGGGAGCTGTTTTTT. Based on the CDR3 plus reference TRBV30 and TRBJ2-2, the full variable domain is SQTIHQWPATLVQPVGSPLSLECTVEGTSNPNLYWYRQAAGRGLQLLFYSVGIGQISSEVPQNLSASRPQDRQFILSSKKLLLSDSGFYLCAWSEVAGGNTGELFFGEGSRLTVL.

This clone has only one observation. The chain recombines TRBV5-1 with TRBJ1-1; D is undetermined. The CDR3 totals 14 residues. Germline values: CDR1 SGHRS, CDR2 YFSETQ. V lost 0 bases and J lost 0, with 6 bases in between. In nucleotides, the CDR3 is TGCGCCAGCAGCTTGGCCGAGGTGAACACTGAAGCTTTCTTT. It encodes CASSLAEVNTEAFF.

This clone was counted between two and nine times. The CDR3 protein is CASSPYWQGLQGNQPQHF. CDR3 sequence (DNA): TGTGCCAGTAGCCCCTACTGGCAGGGCCTACAGGGCAATCAGCCCCAGCATTTT. The rearrangement links TRBV19 to TRBJ1-5; D is possibly TRBD1 (5 bases). This CDR3 spans 18 amino acids. V was cut by 6 bases and J by 2 bases, with 23 bases left in between. Germline-derived CDR1 and CDR2 are LNHDA and SQIVND (reference sequence).

The chain employs TRBV5-5 and TRBJ2-5; no clear D gene. Trimming shortened V by 3 bases and J by 5 bases, and 5 bases separated the two germline ends. The length of the CDR3 is 11 residues. In germline, CDR1 is SGHKS, CDR2 YYEKEE (reference sequence). CDR3 sequence reads: CASSWLETQYF. DNA for the CDR3: TGTGCCAGCAGCTGGCTGGAGACCCAGTACTTC.

The chain employs TRBV19 and TRBJ2-3; 13 bases align to TRBD2. After removal of 7 bases from V and 4 bases from J, the junction contained 2 bases not matched to a gene. The CDR3 length is 14 residues. Germline loops: CDR1 LNHDA, CDR2 SQIVND (reference sequence). Here the CDR3 reads CASKLAGGADTQYF. The CDR3 DNA is TGTGCCAGTAAACTAGCGGGGGGGGCAGATACGCAGTATTTT.

This chain connects TRBV6-2 or TRBV6-3 to TRBJ2-7; TRBD1 might be the D (5 bases). The CDR3 has 13 amino acids. Germline V CDR1 and CDR2: MNHEY, SVGEGT. Trimming pared 2 bases from V and 5 bases from J, leaving 10 bases between. The CDR3: CASSYRGTNEQYF. The CDR3 DNA reads as TGTGCCAGCAGTTACAGGGGAACTAACGAGCAGTACTTC.

The rearrangement uses TRBV28 and TRBJ2-1; 9 nucleotides agree with TRBD2. After removal of 3 bases from V and 0 bases from J, the junction contained 3 bases not matched to a gene. CDR1 and CDR2 (germline): MDHEN, SYDVKM. The CDR3 is 16 residues long. This chain's CDR3 is CASSFAGGLSYNEQFF. The CDR3 DNA reads TGTGCCAGCAGTTTCGCGGGAGGGCTCTCCTACAATGAGCAGTTCTTC.

The J gene is TRBJ2-7, the V gene TRBV5-6, with TRBD2 matching 8 bases. The CDR3 covers 15 residues. Germline values: CDR1 SGHDT, CDR2 YYEEEE. J was trimmed by 2 bases and V by 0 bases; bases with no gene match: 4. The CDR3 region has the DNA TGTGCCAGCAGCTTGGCCGGAGCGGGGGCCTACGAGCAGTACTTC. It is translated as CASSLAGAGAYEQYF.

The V gene is TRBV10-3, the J gene TRBJ2-2; perhaps TRBD1 as D (5 bases). Trimming pared 6 bases from V and 1 base from J, leaving 9 bases between. The CDR3 totals 14 residues. Germline CDR1 and CDR2: ENHRY and SYGVKD. CDR3 region: CAISLDRNTGELFF. The CDR3 nucleotides read TGTGCCATCAGCCTAGACAGGAACACCGGGGAGCTGTTTTTT.

The J gene is TRBJ1-1, the V gene TRBV3-1 (or the pseudogene TRBV3-2); D is undetermined. The CDR3 is 15 amino acids. Germline V gene lookup returns CDR1 LGHDT and CDR2 YNNKEL (reference sequence). V dropped 8 bases and J dropped 4 bases, with 20 bases sitting between them. The CDR3: CASRVENSGSTEAFF. The CDR3 region has the DNA TGTGCCAGCCGGGTAGAGAACAGCGGTAGCACTGAAGCTTTCTTT.

This clone was detected once. The J gene is TRBJ2-1, the V gene TRBV20-1, with D perhaps TRBD2 (5 bases). Germline CDR1 DFQATT, CDR2 SNEGSKA (reference sequence). Trimming removed 3 bases from V and 10 bases from J, with 19 bases in between. CDR3 size: 14 residues. CDR3 in amino acids: CSASYGIYLEEQFF. The CDR3 coding sequence is TGCAGTGCTAGTTACGGGATCTACCTCGAGGAGCAGTTCTTC.

This chain links TRBV5-1 with TRBJ2-3; tentatively, D is TRBD2 (5 bases). CDR1 SGHRS and CDR2 YFSETQ come from the germline V gene. The CDR3 loop spans 14 amino acids. Trimming pared 3 bases from V and 0 bases from J, leaving 8 bases between. The CDR3 region has the DNA TGCGCCAGCAGCTGGAGGACTAGCACAGATACGCAGTATTTT. The encoded protein is CASSWRTSTDTQYF.